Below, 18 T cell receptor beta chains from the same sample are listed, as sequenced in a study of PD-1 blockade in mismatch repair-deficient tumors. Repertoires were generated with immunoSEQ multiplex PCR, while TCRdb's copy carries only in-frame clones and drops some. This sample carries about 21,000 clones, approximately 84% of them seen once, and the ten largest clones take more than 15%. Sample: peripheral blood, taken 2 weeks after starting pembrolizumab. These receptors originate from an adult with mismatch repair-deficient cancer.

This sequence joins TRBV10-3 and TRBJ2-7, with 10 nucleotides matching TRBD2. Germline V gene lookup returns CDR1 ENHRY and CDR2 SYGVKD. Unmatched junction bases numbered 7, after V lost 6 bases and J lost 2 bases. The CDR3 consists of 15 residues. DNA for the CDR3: TGTGCCATCAGCAAACTAGCGGGGCCGACCTACGAGCAGTACTTC. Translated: CAISKLAGPTYEQYF.

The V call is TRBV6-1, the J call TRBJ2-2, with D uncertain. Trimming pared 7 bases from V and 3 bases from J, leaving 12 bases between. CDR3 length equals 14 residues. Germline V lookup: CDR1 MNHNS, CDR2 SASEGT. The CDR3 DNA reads TGTGCCAGCAACCTAGACCGGGACACCGGGGAGCTGTTTTTT. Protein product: CASNLDRDTGELFF.

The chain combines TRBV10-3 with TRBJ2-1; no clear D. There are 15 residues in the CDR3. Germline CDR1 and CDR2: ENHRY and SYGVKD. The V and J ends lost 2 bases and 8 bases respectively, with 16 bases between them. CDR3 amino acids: CAISEPTLVGDEQFF. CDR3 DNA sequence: TGTGCCATCAGTGAGCCCACTTTAGTTGGGGATGAGCAGTTCTTC.

DNA for the CDR3: TGCGCCAGCAGCGGGACGCATAGCACAGATACGCAGTATTTT. Residues: CASSGTHSTDTQYF. This chain connects TRBV5-1 to TRBJ2-3; either TRBD1 or TRBD2 may fit D (5 bases each). CDR1 and CDR2 (germline): SGHRS, YFSETQ. The CDR3 totals 14 residues. The V end was cut by 4 bases, the J end by 0 bases, with 9 bases between.

The CDR3 bases are TGTGCCAGCAGCCATAGTCAGGTGGGGAGTGAGCAGTTCTTC. Encoded protein: CASSHSQVGSEQFF. The chain combines TRBV11-2 with TRBJ2-1; maybe TRBD2 (5 bases). Germline V gene data show CDR1 as SGHAT and CDR2 as FQNNGV. This CDR3 comprises 14 residues. Trimming removed 5 bases from V and 9 bases from J, with 17 bases in between.

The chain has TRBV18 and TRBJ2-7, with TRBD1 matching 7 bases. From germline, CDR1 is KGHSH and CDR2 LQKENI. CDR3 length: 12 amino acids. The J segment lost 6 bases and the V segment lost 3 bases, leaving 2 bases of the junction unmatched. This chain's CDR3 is CASSPGTVEQYF. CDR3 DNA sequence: TGTGCCAGCTCACCGGGGACAGTCGAGCAGTACTTC.

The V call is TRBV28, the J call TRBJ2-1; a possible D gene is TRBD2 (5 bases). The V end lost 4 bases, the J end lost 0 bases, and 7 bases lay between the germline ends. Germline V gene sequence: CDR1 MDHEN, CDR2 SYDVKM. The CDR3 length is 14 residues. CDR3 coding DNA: TGTGCCAGCAGTTCTGGGAGCTCCTACAATGAGCAGTTCTTC. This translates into CASSSGSSYNEQFF.

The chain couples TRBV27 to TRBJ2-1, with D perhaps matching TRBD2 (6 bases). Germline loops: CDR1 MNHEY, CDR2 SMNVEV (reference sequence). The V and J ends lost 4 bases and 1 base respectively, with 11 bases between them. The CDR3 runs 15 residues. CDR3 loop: CASSSRGKSYNEQFF. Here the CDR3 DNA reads TGTGCCAGCAGTTCCCGGGGGAAATCCTACAATGAGCAGTTCTTC.

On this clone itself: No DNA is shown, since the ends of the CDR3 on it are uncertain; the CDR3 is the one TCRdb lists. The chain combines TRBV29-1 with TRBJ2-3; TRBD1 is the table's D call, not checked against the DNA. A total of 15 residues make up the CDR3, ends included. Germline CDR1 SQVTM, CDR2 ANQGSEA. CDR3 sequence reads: CSVFGPGTGTDTQYF.

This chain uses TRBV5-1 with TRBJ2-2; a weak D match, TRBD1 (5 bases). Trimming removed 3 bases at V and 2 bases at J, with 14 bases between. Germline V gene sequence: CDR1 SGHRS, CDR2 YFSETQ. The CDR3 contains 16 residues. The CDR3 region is CASSSYRLQNTGELFF. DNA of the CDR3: TGCGCCAGCAGCTCCTACAGGCTTCAAAACACCGGGGAGCTGTTTTTT.

In DNA, the CDR3 is TGTGCCAGCAGCTTGGGGGGGTCAGTTAATCAGCCCCAGCATTTT. It yields the protein CASSLGGSVNQPQHF. This chain connects TRBV5-8 to TRBJ1-5, with D maybe TRBD1 (5 bases). The ends were cut back, 0 bases at V and 4 bases at J, with 11 bases in the middle. Germline V CDR1 and CDR2: SGHTS, YDEGEE. The CDR3 runs 15 residues. The full variable domain, rest sourced from reference TRBV5-8 and TRBJ1-5, is EAGVTQSPTHLIKTRGQQATLRCSPISGHTSVYWYQQALGLGLQFLLWYDEGEERNRGNFPPRFSGRQFPNYSSELNVNALELEDSALYLCASSLGGSVNQPQHFGDGTRLSIL.

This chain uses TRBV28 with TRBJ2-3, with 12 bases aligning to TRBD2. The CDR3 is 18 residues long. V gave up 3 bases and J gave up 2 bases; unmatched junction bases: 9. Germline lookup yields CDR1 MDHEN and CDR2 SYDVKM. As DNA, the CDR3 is TGTGCCAGCAGTTTGACTAGCGGGAGACTGGGGAACACAGATACGCAGTATTTT. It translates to CASSLTSGRLGNTDTQYF. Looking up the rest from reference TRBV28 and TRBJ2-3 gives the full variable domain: DVKVTQSSRYLVKRTGEKVFLECVQDMDHENMFWYRQDPGLGLRLIYFSYDVKMKEKGDIPEGYSVSREKKERFSLILESASTNQTSMYLCASSLTSGRLGNTDTQYFGPGTRLTVL.

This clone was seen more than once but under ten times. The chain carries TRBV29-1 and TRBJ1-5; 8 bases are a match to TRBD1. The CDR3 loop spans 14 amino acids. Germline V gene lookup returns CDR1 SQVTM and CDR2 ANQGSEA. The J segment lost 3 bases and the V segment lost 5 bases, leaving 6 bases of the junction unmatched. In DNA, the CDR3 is TGCAGCGTTTCCGGACAGGGTGACAATCAGCCCCAGCATTTT. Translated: CSVSGQGDNQPQHF.

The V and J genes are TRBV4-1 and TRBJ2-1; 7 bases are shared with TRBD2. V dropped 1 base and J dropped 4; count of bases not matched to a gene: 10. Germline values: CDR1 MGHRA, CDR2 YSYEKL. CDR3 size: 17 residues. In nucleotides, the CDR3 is TGCGCCAGCAGCCAAGGGTTGCTAGCGGCCAGATACAATGAGCAGTTCTTC. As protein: CASSQGLLAARYNEQFF.

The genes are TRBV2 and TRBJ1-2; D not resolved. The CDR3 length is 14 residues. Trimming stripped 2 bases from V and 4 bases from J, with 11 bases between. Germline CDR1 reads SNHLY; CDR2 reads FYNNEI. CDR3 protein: CASSELDGSYGYTF. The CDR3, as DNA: TGTGCCAGCAGTGAATTAGACGGCTCCTATGGCTACACCTTC.

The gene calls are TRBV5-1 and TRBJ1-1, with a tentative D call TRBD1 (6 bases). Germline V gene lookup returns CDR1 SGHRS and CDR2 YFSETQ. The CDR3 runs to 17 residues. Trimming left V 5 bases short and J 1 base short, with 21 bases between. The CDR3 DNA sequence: TGCGCCAGCAGTCGGGGGCGGACACCCGCTGAGAACACTGAAGCTTTCTTT. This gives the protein CASSRGRTPAENTEAFF.

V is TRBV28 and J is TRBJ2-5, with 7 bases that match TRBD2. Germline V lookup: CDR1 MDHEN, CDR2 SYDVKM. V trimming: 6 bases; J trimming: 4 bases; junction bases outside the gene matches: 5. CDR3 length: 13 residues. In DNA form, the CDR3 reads TGTGCCAGCAGGAGGGCGGGAGTAGAGACCCAGTACTTC. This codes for CASRRAGVETQYF.

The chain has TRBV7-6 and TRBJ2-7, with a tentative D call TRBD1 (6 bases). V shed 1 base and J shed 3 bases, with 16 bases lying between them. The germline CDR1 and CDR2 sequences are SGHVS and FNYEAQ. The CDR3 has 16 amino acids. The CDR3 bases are TGTGCCAGCAGCTTAGGGGGGCGGCAGGGTCACTACGAGCAGTACTTC. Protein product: CASSLGGRQGHYEQYF.